This entry lists 22 T cell receptor beta chains sequenced from one sample in a study of T-cell memory formation after mild COVID-19. TCRdb reprocessed the 5' RACE reads via MiXCR and lists one record per CDR3 protein. There are 250,000 to 400,000 distinct CDR3 sequences in the sample; roughly 13% occur only once, and roughly a fifth lies in the top ten. Sequenced material: PBMCs or a T cell subset sorted from them (not recorded which). The receptors were sampled from a man aged 18 to 35 who had mild COVID-19 (a few samples of this study predate the infection). Cell type and time point are not known.

This clonotype has more than one count but fewer than ten. J is TRBJ2-1 and V is TRBV2; D gene ambiguous. The germline gives CDR1 SNHLY, CDR2 FYNNEI. Deletions cut 3 bases from V and 8 bases from J, with 5 bases between. The CDR3 is made up of 11 amino acids. The CDR3 sequence: CASSDSYEQFF. CDR3 DNA sequence: TGTGCCAGCAGTGACAGCTATGAGCAGTTCTTC.

DNA of the CDR3: TGTGCCAGCAGTTTTACAGGGGGCGCCGTCGAGACCCAGTACTTC. Its translation: CASSFTGGAVETQYF. The rearrangement uses TRBV6-5 and TRBJ2-5; TRBD1 matches at 9 bases. In germline, CDR1 is MNHEY, CDR2 SVGAGI. The CDR3 consists of 15 residues. V gave up 4 bases and J gave up 5 bases; unmatched junction bases: 8.

The sample holds a few counts of this clonotype. The V and J genes are TRBV5-4 and TRBJ1-2; D not certain. This CDR3 is built from 11 residues. Germline V gives CDR1 SGHNT, CDR2 YYREEE (reference sequence). The ends were cut back, 4 bases at V and 9 bases at J, with 10 bases in the middle. CDR3 nucleotides: TGTGCCAGCAGCCTCCACCAGAGCTACACCTTC. Encoded protein: CASSLHQSYTF.

DNA for the CDR3: TGTGCCAGCAGCCCGGCGACAGGGGTCCAGCATTTT. Protein sequence: CASSPATGVQHF. This rearrangement joins TRBV7-9 to TRBJ1-5; 8 nucleotides align to TRBD1. V lost 5 bases, J lost 12 bases, and 6 bases stayed unmatched. Germline CDR1 is SEHNR and CDR2 is FQNEAQ (reference sequence). The CDR3 covers 12 residues.

This clonotype was picked up many times. The chain joins TRBV30 to TRBJ2-7, with D hard to call. This CDR3 has 11 residues. The germline V gene encodes CDR1 GTSNPN and CDR2 SVGIG (reference sequence). V was shortened by 0 bases and J by 5 bases, with 5 bases between the two germline ends. The CDR3 DNA is TGTGCCTGGAGTGTGAGACACGAGCAGTACTTC. Encoded protein: CAWSVRHEQYF.

This clonotype was seen repeatedly, ten times or more. V is TRBV10-3 and J is TRBJ2-1; 11 nucleotides line up with TRBD1. CDR3 length equals 17 residues. The germline V gene has CDR1 ENHRY and CDR2 SYGVKD. Trimming cost V 5 bases and J 0 bases; bases outside gene matches: 6. In DNA form, the CDR3 reads TGTGCCATCAGTTCCTCCGGGACAGGGGGCTCCTACAATGAGCAGTTCTTC. It specifies CAISSSGTGGSYNEQFF.

The chain uses TRBV24-1 and TRBJ1-5, with D hard to call. The CDR3 covers 13 residues. Deletions cut 9 bases from V and 0 bases from J, with 8 bases between. The germline V gene has CDR1 KGHDR and CDR2 SFDVKD. CDR3: CATGQSSNQPQHF. DNA of the CDR3: TGTGCCACCGGGCAGTCTAGCAATCAGCCCCAGCATTTT.

This clonotype was detected a few times. V usage is TRBV18 and J usage is TRBJ2-7; 7 bases line up with TRBD1. This CDR3 has 15 amino acids. V shed 6 bases, J shed 0 bases, and the junction held 8 bases outside the gene matches. The germline gives CDR1 KGHSH, CDR2 LQKENI. CDR3 nucleotides: TGTGCCAGCTCGCCGAACCGGGACAGCTCCTACGAGCAGTACTTC. Its translation is CASSPNRDSSYEQYF.

This clonotype turned up a few times. This sequence joins TRBV5-1 and TRBJ2-1; TRBD2 matches 12 bases. The trim removed 4 bases at V and 5 bases at J, leaving 7 bases unmatched. Germline CDR1 SGHRS, CDR2 YFSETQ. CDR3 length: 16 amino acids. The CDR3 loop is CASSRSSGGDNNEQFF. The CDR3 DNA reads TGCGCCAGCAGCCGTTCTAGCGGGGGGGATAACAATGAGCAGTTCTTC.

This clonotype was counted once. The CDR3 DNA reads as TGTGCCAGCAGCTCGACAGCTTCTGGAAACACCATATATTTT. Translating gives CASSSTASGNTIYF. V and J are TRBV12-3 or TRBV12-4 and TRBJ1-3, with a possible D match to TRBD1 (5 bases). V lost 6 bases to trimming and J lost 1 base, with 10 bases between them. The CDR3 length is 14 residues.

This clonotype was counted many times. The rearrangement uses TRBV4-1 and TRBJ1-2, with D hard to call. V was trimmed by 0 bases and J by 4 bases, leaving 9 bases between them. The CDR3 extends over 14 amino acids. Per the germline V gene, CDR1 is MGHRA and CDR2 is YSYEKL. The CDR3 spells CASSQDPGSYGYTF. CDR3 sequence (DNA): TGCGCCAGCAGCCAAGATCCCGGTAGCTATGGCTACACCTTC.

This clonotype was seen a handful of times. The CDR3 region is CASSRTSGGAIQETQYF. DNA of the CDR3: TGTGCCAGCAGCCGGACTAGCGGGGGGGCTATTCAAGAGACCCAGTACTTC. This sequence joins TRBV7-7 and TRBJ2-5, with 15 nucleotides matching TRBD2. Trimming took 5 bases from V and 2 from J; bases not matched to a gene: 6. The CDR3 extends over 17 amino acids. The V gene's germline CDR1 is SSHAT and CDR2 FNYEAQ (reference sequence).

The V gene is TRBV4-1, the J gene TRBJ2-7, with 9 bases that match TRBD1. CDR3 length: 14 residues. Per germline, CDR1 MGHRA and CDR2 YSYEKL. J lost 3 bases, V lost 5 bases, and 5 bases had no gene match. The CDR3 DNA reads as TGCGCCAGCAGCGACGGACAGGGGAACTACGAGCAGTACTTC. Encoded protein: CASSDGQGNYEQYF.

This clonotype has at least ten counts. The chain is built from TRBV5-4 and TRBJ1-1, with D hard to call. The V gene lost 0 bases and the J gene lost 2 bases, with 11 bases spanning the gap. Germline V gene sequence: CDR1 SGHNT, CDR2 YYREEE (reference sequence). The CDR3 is 15 amino acids. CDR3 nucleotide sequence: TGTGCCAGCAGCTTGGTCAGCGCCCAAAACACTGAAGCTTTCTTT. Translated, it gives CASSLVSAQNTEAFF.

The CDR3 DNA sequence: TGCAGTGCTAGAGTTACCGGGGCAGGGGCGAGGAACACTGAAGCTTTCTTT. Its translation is CSARVTGAGARNTEAFF. The chain joins TRBV20-1 to TRBJ1-1, with TRBD1 as a possible D gene (6 bases). The germline V and J ends were trimmed by 1 base and 1 base, with 19 bases remaining between them. CDR3 length: 17 amino acids. Germline values: CDR1 DFQATT, CDR2 SNEGSKA (reference sequence).

This chain joins TRBV7-2 and TRBJ1-2; perhaps TRBD1 as D (6 bases). Germline CDR1 reads SGHTA; CDR2 reads FQGNSA. The V and J ends lost 5 bases and 6 bases respectively, with 10 bases between them. The CDR3 extends over 12 amino acids. CDR3 protein: CASSRQGNGYTF. In DNA, the CDR3 is TGTGCCAGCAGCCGTCAGGGGAATGGCTACACCTTC.

This clonotype was seen a few times. The rearrangement links TRBV24-1 to TRBJ2-3; 8 nucleotides line up with TRBD1. This CDR3 has 14 amino acids. Germline V lookup: CDR1 KGHDR, CDR2 SFDVKD. The trim removed 5 bases at V and 2 bases at J, leaving 2 bases unmatched. The DNA of the CDR3 is TGTGCCACCAGTGGGGACAGGACCACAGATACGCAGTATTTT. Translated: CATSGDRTTDTQYF.

In its sample, this clonotype was seen a few times. The CDR3 nucleotides read TGTGCCAGCAGTTTCCTGTCGACCTACGAGCAGTACTTC. Protein sequence: CASSFLSTYEQYF. V is TRBV7-9 and J is TRBJ2-7; D remains unclear. Germline-derived CDR1 and CDR2 are SEHNR and FQNEAQ (reference sequence). The CDR3 is made up of 13 amino acids. Between the trimmed V and J ends, which lost 6 bases and 2 bases, there was a span of 11 bases.

This clonotype was seen more than once but under ten times. The J gene is TRBJ2-2, the V gene TRBV5-1; a weak D match, TRBD2 (5 bases). This CDR3 has 16 residues. Germline values: CDR1 SGHRS, CDR2 YFSETQ. V lost 7 bases to trimming and J lost 1 base, with 17 bases between them. CDR3 sequence: CASLPTSGGNTGELFF. The DNA of the CDR3 is TGCGCCAGCCTCCCGACGTCAGGAGGGAACACCGGGGAGCTGTTTTTT. The full variable domain, its missing parts supplied by reference TRBV5-1 and TRBJ2-2, is KAGVTQTPRYLIKTRGQQVTLSCSPISGHRSVSWYQQTPGQGLQFLFEYFSETQRNKGNFPGRFSGRQFSNSRSEMNVSTLELGDSALYLCASLPTSGGNTGELFFGEGSRLTVL.

The genes are TRBV10-1 and TRBJ2-7; D is possibly TRBD1 (6 bases). Germline V gives CDR1 WNHNN, CDR2 SYGVQD (reference sequence). Trimming removed 6 bases at V and 3 bases at J, with 18 bases between. CDR3 length: 15 amino acids. The CDR3 spells CASSPGRDTLYEQYF. The CDR3 DNA reads TGCGCCAGCAGCCCCGGCCGGGACACCCTCTACGAGCAGTACTTC.

The rearrangement joins TRBV12-3 or TRBV12-4 to TRBJ1-1, with D perhaps TRBD1 (5 bases). The CDR3 runs to 13 residues. V was cut by 3 bases and J by 8 bases, with 13 bases left in between. CDR3 amino acids: CASSFTQGSEAFF. In nucleotides, the CDR3 is TGTGCCAGCAGTTTCACGCAGGGTTCAGAAGCTTTCTTT.

The J gene is TRBJ2-1, the V gene TRBV7-2; the D is unclear. The V end lost 2 bases, the J end lost 4 bases, and 6 bases lay between the germline ends. Germline V gene lookup returns CDR1 SGHTA and CDR2 FQGNSA. The CDR3 is 13 amino acids. CDR3 bases: TGTGCCAGCAGCTTACAGCCTTACAATGAGCAGTTCTTC. Amino acids: CASSLQPYNEQFF.